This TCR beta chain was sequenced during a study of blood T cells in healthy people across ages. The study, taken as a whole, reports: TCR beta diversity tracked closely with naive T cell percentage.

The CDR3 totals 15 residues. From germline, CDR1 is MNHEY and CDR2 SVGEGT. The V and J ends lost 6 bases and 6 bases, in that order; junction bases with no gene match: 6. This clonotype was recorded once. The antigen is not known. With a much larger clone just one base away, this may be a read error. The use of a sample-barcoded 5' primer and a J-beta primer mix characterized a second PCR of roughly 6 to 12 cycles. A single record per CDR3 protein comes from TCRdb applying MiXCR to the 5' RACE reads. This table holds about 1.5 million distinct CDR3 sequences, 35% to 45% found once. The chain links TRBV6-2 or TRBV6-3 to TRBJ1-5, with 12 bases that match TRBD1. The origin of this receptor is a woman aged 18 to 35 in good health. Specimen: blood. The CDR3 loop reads CASRSGTGGLQPQHF. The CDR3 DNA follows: TGTGCCAGCAGATCCGGGACAGGGGGCCTTCAGCCCCAGCATTTT.